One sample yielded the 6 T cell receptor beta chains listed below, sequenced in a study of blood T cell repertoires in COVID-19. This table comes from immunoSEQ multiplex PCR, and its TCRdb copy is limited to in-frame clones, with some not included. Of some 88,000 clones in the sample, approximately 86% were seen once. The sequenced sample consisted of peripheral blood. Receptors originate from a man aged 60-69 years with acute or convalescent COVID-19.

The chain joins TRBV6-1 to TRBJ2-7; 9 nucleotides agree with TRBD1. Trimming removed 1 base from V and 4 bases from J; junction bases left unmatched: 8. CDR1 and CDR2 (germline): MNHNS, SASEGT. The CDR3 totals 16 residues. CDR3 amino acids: CASSEESWTGAYEQYF. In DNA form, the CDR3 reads TGTGCCAGCAGTGAAGAGAGCTGGACAGGGGCATACGAGCAGTACTTC.

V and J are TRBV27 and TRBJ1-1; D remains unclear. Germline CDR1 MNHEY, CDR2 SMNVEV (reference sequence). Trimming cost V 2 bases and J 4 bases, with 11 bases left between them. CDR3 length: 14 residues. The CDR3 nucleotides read TGTGCCAGCAGTTTAGCGAGCCATGGCACTGAAGCTTTCTTT. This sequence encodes CASSLASHGTEAFF.

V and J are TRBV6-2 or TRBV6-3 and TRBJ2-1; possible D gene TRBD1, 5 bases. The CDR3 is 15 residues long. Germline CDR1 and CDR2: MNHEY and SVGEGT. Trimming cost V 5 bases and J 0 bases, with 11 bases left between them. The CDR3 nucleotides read TGTGCCAGCAGTCCGACAGCTTTCTCCTACAATGAGCAGTTCTTC. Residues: CASSPTAFSYNEQFF.

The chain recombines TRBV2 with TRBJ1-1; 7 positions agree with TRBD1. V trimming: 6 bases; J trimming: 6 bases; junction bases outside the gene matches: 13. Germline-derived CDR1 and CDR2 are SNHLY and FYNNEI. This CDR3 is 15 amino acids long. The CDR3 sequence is CASSLARQGIAEAFF. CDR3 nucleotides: TGTGCCAGCAGCCTAGCTAGACAGGGAATCGCTGAAGCTTTCTTT.

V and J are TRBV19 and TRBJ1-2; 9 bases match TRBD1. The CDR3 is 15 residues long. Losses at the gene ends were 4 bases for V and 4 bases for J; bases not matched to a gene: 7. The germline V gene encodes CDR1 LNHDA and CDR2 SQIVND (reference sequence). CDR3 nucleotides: TGTGCCAGTAGTACTGGGACAGGGCAAATCTATGGCTACACCTTC. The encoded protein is CASSTGTGQIYGYTF.

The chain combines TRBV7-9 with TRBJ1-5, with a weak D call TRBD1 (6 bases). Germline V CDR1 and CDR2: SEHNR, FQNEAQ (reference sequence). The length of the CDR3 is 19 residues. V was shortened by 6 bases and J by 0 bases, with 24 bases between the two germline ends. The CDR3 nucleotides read TGTGCCAGCAGAACAAACCGGGACAACCTCCTCTATAGCAATCAGCCCCAGCATTTT. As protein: CASRTNRDNLLYSNQPQHF.